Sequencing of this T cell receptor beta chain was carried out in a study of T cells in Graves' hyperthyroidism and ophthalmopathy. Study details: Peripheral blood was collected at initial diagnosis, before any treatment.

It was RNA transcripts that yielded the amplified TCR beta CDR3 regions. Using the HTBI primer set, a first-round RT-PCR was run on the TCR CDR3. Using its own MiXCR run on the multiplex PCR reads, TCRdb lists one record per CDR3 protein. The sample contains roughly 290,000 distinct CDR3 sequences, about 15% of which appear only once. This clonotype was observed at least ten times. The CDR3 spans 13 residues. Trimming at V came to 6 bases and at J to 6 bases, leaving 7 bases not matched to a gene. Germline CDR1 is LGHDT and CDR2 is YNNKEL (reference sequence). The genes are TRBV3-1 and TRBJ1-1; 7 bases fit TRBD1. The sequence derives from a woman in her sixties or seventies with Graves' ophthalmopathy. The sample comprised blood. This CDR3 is CASRSTGAAEAFF. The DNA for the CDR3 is TGTGCCAGCAGAAGCACAGGGGCGGCTGAAGCTTTCTTT.